Listed below are T cell receptor beta chains from one sample, sequenced in a study of cytomegalovirus exposure and HLA in healthy donors. Only in-frame clones appear in the TCRdb table, and some are missing; sequencing was by immunoSEQ multiplex PCR. Of around 150,000 clones in the sample, about 85% were seen once. The source material was PBMCs. These receptor sequences come from a male donor in good health and CMV-seropositive. The CDR3 runs from the conserved cysteine through the conserved F or W. A D gene is named only where the DNA matches it firmly. Some rows mark clone size as missing; the rest say once, few, many or name a class of expanded clone.

>TRBV19|few|TRBD1|TRBJ2-6
CASSKGQGAYGANVLTF
TGTGCCAGTAGTAAGGGACAGGGGGCTTATGGGGCCAACGTCCTGACTTTC
>TRBV7-9|NA|TRBD2|TRBJ2-1
CASSRTSGLVGYNEQFF
TGTGCCAGCAGCCGAACTAGCGGGTTGGTGGGGTACAATGAGCAGTTCTTC
>TRBV14|NA|NA|TRBJ1-2
CASSPQANYGYTF
TGTGCCAGCAGCCCCCAGGCGAACTATGGCTACACCTTC
>TRBV7-2|NA|TRBD2|TRBJ2-1
CASRASGTTERGQFF
TGTGCCAGCAGGGCTAGCGGAACCACCGAGCGGGGGCAGTTCTTC
>TRBV11-2|NA|NA|TRBJ1-3
CASSPSRSNTIYF
TGTGCCAGCAGCCCCTCCCGGTCAAACACCATATATTTT
>TRBV7-9|NA|NA|TRBJ1-5
CASSLLEGGGQPQHF
TGTGCCAGCAGCTTATTAGAGGGCGGCGGTCAGCCCCAGCATTTT
>TRBV7-9|NA|NA|TRBJ2-3
CASSFYSVTDTQYF
TGTGCCAGCAGCTTCTATAGCGTGACAGATACGCAGTATTTT
>TRBV7-2|NA|TRBD2|TRBJ2-7
CASSKLAGGSVEQYF
TGTGCCAGCAGCAAACTAGCGGGGGGGTCTGTTGAGCAGTACTTC
>TRBV25-1|NA|NA|TRBJ2-3
CASSDAQSHTDTQYF
TGTGCCAGCAGTGACGCCCAGTCCCACACAGATACGCAGTATTTT
>TRBV19|NA|NA|TRBJ2-5
CASSMVAQGETQYF
TGTGCCAGTAGTATGGTAGCCCAGGGGGAGACCCAGTACTTC
>TRBV11-1|NA|TRBD2|TRBJ2-3
CASSAGTTTSTDTQYF
TGTGCCAGCAGCGCTGGGACTACCACTAGCACAGATACGCAGTATTTT
>TRBV7-6|NA|NA|TRBJ2-3
CASSERLSGTQYF
TGTGCCAGCAGCGAGCGGCTTTCCGGTACGCAGTATTTT
>TRBV7-2|NA|TRBD1|TRBJ1-5
CASSLETGYSNQPQHF
TGTGCCAGCAGCCTTGAGACAGGGTATAGCAATCAGCCCCAGCATTTT
>TRBV4-2|NA|NA|TRBJ1-1
CASSQGRLNTEAFF
TGTGCCAGCAGCCAGGGGAGACTAAACACTGAAGCTTTCTTT